These T cell receptor beta chains were read from a single sample in a study of liver allograft versus peripheral blood T cells. TCRdb used MiXCR to reprocess the reads, holding one entry per CDR3 protein. The sample shows thousands of distinct CDR3 sequences, approximately 15% of them seen only once. The receptors shown here come from a human patient who had a liver transplant. A share of the T cells may be of graft donor origin. Both conserved end residues are part of each CDR3. D genes are given only for firm matches. Only some rows state a clone size, as once, few, many or a class for expanded clones.

D	size	J	V	DNA	CDR3
TRBD1	many	TRBJ1-2	TRBV5-1	TGCGCCAGCAGCTTACAGGGGAACTATGGCTACACCTTC	CASSLQGNYGYTF
NA	medium-sized	TRBJ1-5	TRBV19	TGTGCCAGTAGTGTGGGACACGAAATCAATCAGCCCCAGCATTTT	CASSVGHEINQPQHF
TRBD1	few	TRBJ1-1	TRBV20-1	TGCAGTGCCTCGACAGGGGAAGCTTTCTTT	CSASTGEAFF
TRBD1	NA	TRBJ1-1	TRBV11-2	TGTGCCAGCAGCTTTCGTCAGGACAGGGTGAACACTGAAGCTTTCTTT	CASSFRQDRVNTEAFF
NA	many	TRBJ1-1	TRBV30	TGTGCCTCAAGAATAGGCATGAACACTGAAGCTTTCTTT	CASRIGMNTEAFF
NA	many	TRBJ1-1	TRBV27	TGTGCCAGCAGTACTCTATTAGGGAGGACTGAAGCTTTCTTT	CASSTLLGRTEAFF
NA	once	TRBJ2-5	TRBV20-1	TGCAGTGCTCTACCCGGGGGAGAGACCCAGTACTTC	CSALPGGETQYF
NA	NA	TRBJ2-7	TRBV7-9	TGTGCCAGCAGCCGGGGTACCTACGAGCAGTACTTC	CASSRGTYEQYF
NA	medium-sized	TRBJ1-2	TRBV6-2/TRBV6-3	TGTGCCAGCAGTGAAGAGGTATCCGCGGGTGGCTACACCTTC	CASSEEVSAGGYTF
TRBD1	NA	TRBJ1-4	TRBV12-3/TRBV12-4	TGTGCCAGCAGTCCATCGTGGCAGGACAGGGGACCTAATGAAAAACTGTTTTTT	CASSPSWQDRGPNEKLFF
NA	medium-sized	TRBJ2-3	TRBV6-5	TGTGCCAGCAGTTACGGGATACCTAGCACAGATACGCAGTATTTT	CASSYGIPSTDTQYF
NA	medium-sized	TRBJ2-6	TRBV6-6	TGTGCCAGCAACGAGAGAGGGGCCAACGTCCTGACTTTC	CASNERGANVLTF
NA	NA	TRBJ1-5	TRBV9	TGTGCCAGCAGCGTAGGAAGTGGTGGCAATCAGCCCCAGCATTTT	CASSVGSGGNQPQHF
TRBD1	many	TRBJ1-2	TRBV11-3	TGTGCCAGCAGCTTAGGGATAGTGGACAGGTCCATCAGCTACACCTTC	CASSLGIVDRSISYTF
NA	medium-sized	TRBJ1-2	TRBV19	TGTGCCAGTAACCCGGACGGCGCTAACTATGGCTACACCTTC	CASNPDGANYGYTF
NA	medium-sized	TRBJ1-3	TRBV6-5	TGTGCCAGCAGTTCCCCTGGAAACACCATATATTTT	CASSSPGNTIYF
NA	medium-sized	TRBJ1-4	TRBV6-5	TGTGCCAGCAGTTACTCCTCGTCCGGTAATGAAAAACTGTTTTTT	CASSYSSSGNEKLFF
TRBD2	many	TRBJ2-2	TRBV29-1	TGCAGCGCCTCCGAGCGGGGGGGCCCCGGGGAGCTGTTTTTT	CSASERGGPGELFF
NA	few	TRBJ2-1	TRBV30	TGTGCCTGGAGTCCCGACAGCTACAATGAGCAGTTCTTC	CAWSPDSYNEQFF
NA	medium-sized	TRBJ1-5	TRBV6-5	TGTGCCAGCAGTTCCCGGGACGGACATCAGCCCCAGCATTTT	CASSSRDGHQPQHF
NA	medium-sized	TRBJ1-2	TRBV25-1	TGTGCCAGCAGTGGGTCGACAAGGGCCTCCCAAGGCTACACCTTC	CASSGSTRASQGYTF
NA	few	TRBJ2-5	TRBV27	TGTGCCAGCAGTTTAAGGGCAGACCAAGAGACCCAGTACTTC	CASSLRADQETQYF
NA	few	TRBJ1-2	TRBV7-9	TGTGCCAGCAGCTTTGAGGGGTCCTATGGCTACACCTTC	CASSFEGSYGYTF
NA	many	TRBJ2-1	TRBV7-3	TGTGCCAGCGGGGCAGGGTCTTACGAGCAGTTCTTC	CASGAGSYEQFF
NA	many	TRBJ1-1	TRBV6-2/TRBV6-3	TGTGCCAGCAGTCTAAGTCGCGGAGGGCCGGACACTGAAGCTTTCTTT	CASSLSRGGPDTEAFF
NA	NA	TRBJ2-1	TRBV11-1	TGTGCCAGCAGCTCAGGGGGGCAGTACAATGAGCAGTTCTTC	CASSSGGQYNEQFF
NA	medium-sized	TRBJ2-7	TRBV27	TGTGCCAGCAGTTTTCACAATTCCTACGAGCAGTACTTC	CASSFHNSYEQYF